These 11 T cell receptor beta chains were sequenced from one sample in a study of CD8 T cells in ankylosing spondylitis. MiXCR, applied by TCRdb to the 5' RACE reads, yields one record per CDR3 protein. This sample carries roughly 370,000 distinct CDR3 sequences, approximately 20% of them seen once, and the ten largest clones take approximately 15%. These receptors are not linked to any known antigen. Notes on the study in general: Typical of ankylosing spondylitis blood, it appeared, was a TCR beta motif of eight highly homologous variants.

The sequenced material came from blood, either unsorted or a sorted T cell fraction (not recorded which). The receptors were gathered from a male donor with ankylosing spondylitis.

At least ten counts were recorded for this clonotype. V usage is TRBV11-3 and J usage is TRBJ2-3; D not certain. The V and J ends lost 4 bases and 2 bases respectively, with 4 bases between them. This CDR3 has 12 residues. Germline-derived CDR1 and CDR2 are SGHNT and YENEEA. DNA for the CDR3: TGTGCCAGCAGCTCGCACACAGATACGCAGTATTTT. Its translation: CASSSHTDTQYF.

This clonotype has just a few counts. The chain has TRBV5-1 and TRBJ1-4; unclear D gene. The CDR3 covers 14 residues. Germline CDR1 is SGHRS and CDR2 is YFSETQ. Trimming removed 4 bases at V and 0 bases at J, with 7 bases between. CDR3 in amino acids: CASSLSATNEKLFF. The CDR3, as DNA: TGCGCCAGCAGCCTCAGTGCAACTAATGAAAAACTGTTTTTT.

The J gene is TRBJ1-1, the V gene TRBV7-9, with D hard to call. Germline V gene lookup returns CDR1 SEHNR and CDR2 FQNEAQ (reference sequence). The CDR3 is made up of 13 amino acids. V was cut by 5 bases and J by 8 bases, with 15 bases left in between. The CDR3 DNA sequence: TGTGCCAGCAGCCCGCCTTCTGTCTCAGAAGCTTTCTTT. Amino acids: CASSPPSVSEAFF.

The chain joins TRBV7-9 to TRBJ1-3; no clear D. The ends were cut back, 7 bases at V and 0 bases at J, with 13 bases in the middle. Germline values: CDR1 SEHNR, CDR2 FQNEAQ (reference sequence). The CDR3 contains 15 residues. The CDR3 DNA reads as TGTGCCAGCACCGAGATGAGAAGCTCTGGAAACACCATATATTTT. Its protein product is CASTEMRSSGNTIYF.

A few counts support this clonotype. The chain combines TRBV5-1 with TRBJ2-3, with D hard to call. Germline values: CDR1 SGHRS, CDR2 YFSETQ. The CDR3 runs to 15 residues. Between the trimmed V and J ends, which lost 0 bases and 3 bases, there was a span of 11 bases. This CDR3 is CASSLDRLVTDTQYF. CDR3 sequence (DNA): TGCGCCAGCAGCTTGGATCGGCTAGTAACAGATACGCAGTATTTT.

The chain recombines TRBV3-1 with TRBJ1-6, with D possibly TRBD1 on 6 matching bases. CDR3 size: 15 residues. The V end lost 0 bases, the J end lost 9 bases, and 12 bases lay between the germline ends. CDR1 and CDR2 (germline): LGHDT, YNNKEL (reference sequence). Here the CDR3 reads CASSQDQGRGSPLHF. The CDR3 region has the DNA TGTGCCAGCAGCCAAGATCAGGGCAGGGGTTCACCCCTCCACTTT.

The chain links TRBV7-3 to TRBJ2-1; D is unclear. Trimming removed 4 bases at V and 8 bases at J, with 15 bases between. The CDR3 has 14 amino acids. Per the germline V gene, CDR1 is SGHTA and CDR2 is FQGTGA. CDR3 nucleotide sequence: TGTGCCAGCAGCTCGGGTCCCCCACGTCATGAGCAGTTCTTC. Its protein is CASSSGPPRHEQFF.

This rearrangement joins TRBV6-1 to TRBJ1-5; 7 bases agree with TRBD1. CDR3 length equals 15 residues. Trimming cost V 5 bases and J 5 bases; bases outside gene matches: 9. The germline V gene encodes CDR1 MNHNS and CDR2 SASEGT. CDR3 nucleotide sequence: TGTGCCAGCAGTCTCGCCAGGGGGATGGATCAGCCCCAGCATTTT. This codes for CASSLARGMDQPQHF.

The chain links TRBV5-1 to TRBJ2-3, with D possibly matching TRBD2 (6 bases). Trimming removed 1 base from V and 5 bases from J, with 11 bases in between. The V gene's germline CDR1 is SGHRS and CDR2 YFSETQ. CDR3 length: 14 amino acids. Here the CDR3 DNA reads TGCGCCAGCAGCTTGCGGAGGGCCGAAGATACGCAGTATTTT. It encodes CASSLRRAEDTQYF. Together with reference TRBV5-1 and TRBJ2-3, the CDR3 gives the full variable domain: KAGVTQTPRYLIKTRGQQVTLSCSPISGHRSVSWYQQTPGQGLQFLFEYFSETQRNKGNFPGRFSGRQFSNSRSEMNVSTLELGDSALYLCASSLRRAEDTQYFGPGTRLTVL.

Ten or more counts support this clonotype. This rearrangement joins TRBV12-3 or TRBV12-4 to TRBJ2-7, with D perhaps TRBD2 (7 bases). The V end was cut by 5 bases, the J end by 7 bases, with 18 bases between. The CDR3 sequence is 14 residues long. CDR3 region: CASSLPGGGREQYF. The CDR3 DNA reads TGTGCCAGCAGTCTTCCGGGGGGCGGTCGGGAGCAGTACTTC.

The sample holds a few counts of this clonotype. V gene TRBV28 combines with J gene TRBJ2-7, with D possibly being TRBD2 (5 bases). The germline CDR1 and CDR2 sequences are MDHEN and SYDVKM. There are 13 residues in the CDR3. V was cut by 3 bases and J by 9 bases, with 15 bases left in between. The CDR3 DNA reads TGTGCCAGCAGTTTCGACCCCAGCGGCCGGCAGTACTTC. Translating it yields CASSFDPSGRQYF.